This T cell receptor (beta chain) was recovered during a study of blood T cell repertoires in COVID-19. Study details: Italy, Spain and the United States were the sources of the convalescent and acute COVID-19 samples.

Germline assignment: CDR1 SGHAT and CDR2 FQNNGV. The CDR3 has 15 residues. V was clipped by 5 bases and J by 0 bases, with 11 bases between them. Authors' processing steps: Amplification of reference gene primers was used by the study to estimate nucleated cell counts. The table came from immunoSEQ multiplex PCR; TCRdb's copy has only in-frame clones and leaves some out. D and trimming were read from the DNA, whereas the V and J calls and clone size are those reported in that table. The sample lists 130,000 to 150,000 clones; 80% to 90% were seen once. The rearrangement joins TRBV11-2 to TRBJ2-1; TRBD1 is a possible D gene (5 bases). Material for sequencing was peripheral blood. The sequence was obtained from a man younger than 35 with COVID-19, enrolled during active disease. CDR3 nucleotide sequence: TGTGCCAGCAGCGAGACCGACAGCTCCTACAATGAGCAGTTCTTC. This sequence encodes CASSETDSSYNEQFF.